The rows below give T cell receptor beta chains drawn from one sample of a study of breast tumors, draining lymph nodes, adjacent tissues. TCRdb independently ran MiXCR on the multiplex PCR reads; one entry per CDR3 protein. Among 200,000 to 250,000 distinct CDR3 sequences listed, 32% were seen once. The sequencing input was axillary lymph node tissue. The receptor set was obtained from a female donor with breast cancer. Some clones in this sample may be carry-over from other donors' samples. The CDR3 runs from the conserved cysteine through the conserved F or W. The D gene is left open where the match is weak. Clone sizes are given selectively: once, few, many, or a class where the clone is expanded.

size: many
V: TRBV7-9
J: TRBJ2-3
D: TRBD1
DNA: TGTGCCAGCAGCCCCGACAGGGGCGGCACAGATACGCAGTATTTT
CDR3: CASSPDRGGTDTQYF

size: many
V: TRBV12-3/TRBV12-4
J: TRBJ2-2
D: -
DNA: TGTGCCAGCAGCACCCTAACAGTGGTCGGGGAGCTGTTTTTT
CDR3: CASSTLTVVGELFF

size: -
V: TRBV5-4
J: TRBJ2-7
D: TRBD2
DNA: TGTGCCAGCAGCAATAGCGGGAGGGCCCTTGAGCAGTACTTC
CDR3: CASSNSGRALEQYF

size: once
V: TRBV5-1
J: TRBJ2-5
D: -
DNA: TGCGCCAGCGGCTTTCGTGGGGGAAACGTCGAGACCCAGTACTTC
CDR3: CASGFRGGNVETQYF

size: -
V: TRBV20-1
J: TRBJ2-6
D: -
DNA: TGCAGTGCCCCGCGTGGCAGGGGGGGAAACGTCCTGACTTTC
CDR3: CSAPRGRGGNVLTF

size: -
V: TRBV20-1
J: TRBJ1-6
D: -
DNA: TGCAGTGCTAGAACCGGGACTGAGGATTCACCCCTCCACTTT
CDR3: CSARTGTEDSPLHF

size: -
V: TRBV30
J: TRBJ1-1
D: TRBD1
DNA: TGTGCCTCCGCCGGGACAGGCGGTGAAGCTTTCTTT
CDR3: CASAGTGGEAFF

size: many
V: TRBV18
J: TRBJ2-3
D: TRBD2
DNA: TGTGCCAGCTCACCCCGACTAGCGAGCACAGATACGCAGTATTTT
CDR3: CASSPRLASTDTQYF

size: many
V: TRBV11-3
J: TRBJ1-2
D: TRBD1
DNA: TGTGCCAGCAGCGCGGGACAGGGACGAGAAGGCTACACCTTC
CDR3: CASSAGQGREGYTF

size: -
V: TRBV2
J: TRBJ1-1
D: -
DNA: TGTGCCACCACAGGCCAGTTGAACACTGAAGCTTTCTTT
CDR3: CATTGQLNTEAFF

size: -
V: TRBV5-1
J: TRBJ1-4
D: TRBD1
DNA: TGCGCCAGCAGAAAGTGGCCGGGACAGGGGGCGAGCAATGAAAAACTGTTTTTT
CDR3: CASRKWPGQGASNEKLFF

size: many
V: TRBV7-8
J: TRBJ2-5
D: TRBD2
DNA: TGTGCCAGCACAATAACCGCGGGAGGACTACAAGAGACCCAGTACTTC
CDR3: CASTITAGGLQETQYF

size: -
V: TRBV2
J: TRBJ2-1
D: -
DNA: TGTGCCAGCAGCGTGCTGACAGTAACCTACAATGAGCAGTTCTTC
CDR3: CASSVLTVTYNEQFF

size: -
V: TRBV6-5
J: TRBJ2-5
D: -
DNA: TGTGCCAGCACCCTTAGCGTACAAGAGACCCAGTACTTC
CDR3: CASTLSVQETQYF

size: -
V: TRBV7-3
J: TRBJ1-6
D: -
DNA: TGTGCCAGCAGCCCTGACGGGGGCTATAATTCACCCCTCCACTTT
CDR3: CASSPDGGYNSPLHF

size: -
V: TRBV24-1
J: TRBJ1-2
D: TRBD1
DNA: TGTGCCACCAGGGGACCGACAGGGCGGGATGGCTACACCTTC
CDR3: CATRGPTGRDGYTF

size: -
V: TRBV29-1
J: TRBJ1-6
D: -
DNA: TGCAGCGTTGAAGATCCAGGGGAAAAATCACCCCTCCACTTT
CDR3: CSVEDPGEKSPLHF

size: few
V: TRBV19
J: TRBJ2-5
D: -
DNA: TGTGCCAGTAGTTCAGTGGGGGGGTTGGGCAGGACAGGGCAGGAAGCGACCCAGTACTTC
CDR3: CASSSVGGLGRTGQEATQYF

size: many
V: TRBV19
J: TRBJ1-2
D: -
DNA: TGTGCCAGTAGAGAAGGGGTGCGGGGCTACACCTTC
CDR3: CASREGVRGYTF

size: -
V: TRBV6-2/TRBV6-3
J: TRBJ2-1
D: -
DNA: TGTGCCAGCAGTCACTCCGGCGGGAATAATGAGCAGTTCTTC
CDR3: CASSHSGGNNEQFF

size: few
V: TRBV3-1
J: TRBJ2-7
D: TRBD2
DNA: TGTGCCAGCAGCCAGGCGATTAGCGGGGGCTACGAGCAGTACTTC
CDR3: CASSQAISGGYEQYF

size: many
V: TRBV4-1
J: TRBJ2-1
D: TRBD2
DNA: TGCGCCAGCAGCCAAGAGGGGACTAGCGTACTCAATGAGCAGTTCTTC
CDR3: CASSQEGTSVLNEQFF

size: many
V: TRBV6-6
J: TRBJ2-2
D: TRBD1
DNA: TGTGCCAGCAGCAGGGGGACAGGGGGTCCCGGGGAGCTGTTTTTT
CDR3: CASSRGTGGPGELFF

size: -
V: TRBV10-3
J: TRBJ1-5
D: -
DNA: TGTGCCGGCAGCCTCCGGGCCCATCAGCCCCAGCATTTT
CDR3: CAGSLRAHQPQHF

size: many
V: TRBV6-5
J: TRBJ2-3
D: TRBD2
DNA: TGTGCCAGCAGTTACGGGGGGGTTAGGGGCACAGATACGCAGTATTTT
CDR3: CASSYGGVRGTDTQYF

size: once
V: TRBV5-8
J: TRBJ2-7
D: -
DNA: -
CDR3: CASSFYICSASEGAYEQYF

size: many
V: TRBV4-1
J: TRBJ2-1
D: TRBD2
DNA: TGCGCCAGCAGCCGGACCCCGGGAGGGGCCAATGAGCAGTTCTTC
CDR3: CASSRTPGGANEQFF